The next 27 T cell receptor beta chains were all read from a single sample in a study of cytomegalovirus exposure and HLA in healthy donors (TCRdb year 2017). The library relied on the immunoSEQ multiplex PCR assay. A mixture of 60 forward primers for TCR Vbeta segments and 13 reverse primers for TCR Jbeta segments was used in the multiplex PCR. Entries here come from immuneACCESS through TCRdb and include only in-frame sequences with V and J called. Some clones fail to appear in such tables; in the studies checked, an unresolved V gene covers under half of the shortfall, and the cause of the remainder is unknown. For this sample there are around 84,000 clones; approximately 80% appear just once. The ten largest clones represent around 3.2% of the sample. The sample taken for sequencing was PBMCs. Receptor source: a middle-aged man in good health and CMV-seronegative.

The chain carries TRBV6-1 and TRBJ2-3; 8 bases are a match to TRBD2. The germline CDR1 and CDR2 sequences are MNHNS and SASEGT. Germline trimming cut 4 bases from V and 6 bases from J; bases unmatched to any gene: 12. This CDR3 has 16 amino acids. CDR3 amino acids: CASSAPSGGGGDTQYF. Here the CDR3 DNA reads TGTGCCAGCAGTGCCCCTTCGGGGGGGGGCGGTGATACGCAGTATTTT.

The rearrangement links TRBV4-3 to TRBJ1-1, with TRBD1 identical over 8 bases. The germline V gene has CDR1 LGHNA and CDR2 YSLEER. The ends lost 1 base at V and 5 bases at J; junction bases unmatched: 3. This CDR3 region has 14 residues. The CDR3 region has the DNA TGCGCCAGCAGCCAAGGACGACAGGGGACTGAAGCTTTCTTT. Amino acid sequence: CASSQGRQGTEAFF.

The chain couples TRBV19 to TRBJ1-5; D is unclear. CDR3 length: 16 amino acids. In germline, CDR1 is LNHDA, CDR2 SQIVND (reference sequence). V was shortened by 6 bases and J by 3 bases, with 18 bases between the two germline ends. The CDR3 spells CASSHLVGGLNQPQHF. The CDR3 nucleotides are TGTGCCAGTAGCCACTTGGTGGGCGGGCTCAATCAGCCCCAGCATTTT.

This chain links TRBV5-6 with TRBJ2-7; a weak D match, TRBD2 (5 bases). The germline gives CDR1 SGHDT, CDR2 YYEEEE. Trimming stripped 5 bases from V and 3 bases from J, with 15 bases between. The CDR3 spans 14 residues. The CDR3 bases are TGTGCCAGCAGTTTCCGGGGTTTAATCTACGAGCAGTACTTC. Protein product: CASSFRGLIYEQYF.

J is TRBJ2-4 and V is TRBV19; 13 bases fit TRBD2. Germline V gene data show CDR1 as LNHDA and CDR2 as SQIVND (reference sequence). The CDR3 is 18 residues long. Unmatched junction bases numbered 7, after V lost 3 bases and J lost 2 bases. This chain's CDR3 is CASSIPLAGGPTKNIQYF. The CDR3 DNA is TGTGCCAGTAGTATCCCACTAGCGGGGGGGCCAACCAAAAACATTCAGTACTTC.

In its sample, this clone was seen a few times. This rearrangement joins TRBV6-1 to TRBJ2-5, with D perhaps matching TRBD2 (8 bases). Germline V gene data show CDR1 as MNHNS and CDR2 as SASEGT. V lost 6 bases and J 6 bases, leaving 17 bases between the germline ends. The length of the CDR3 is 14 residues. The CDR3 spells CASRGSGGQKTQYF. CDR3 sequence (DNA): TGTGCCAGCAGGGGGAGCGGGGGACAGAAGACCCAGTACTTC.

The chain couples TRBV2 to TRBJ2-5; 7 nucleotides match TRBD2. TRBJ2-7 matches the DNA end more closely, so the J call is doubtful. The germline CDR1 and CDR2 sequences are SNHLY and FYNNEI. The CDR3 is 13 residues long. CDR3 in DNA: TGTGCCAGCAGAGGGGACTACTCCTACGAGCAGTACTTC. Amino acid sequence: CASRGDYSYEQYF.

The chain links TRBV9 to TRBJ1-1; 7 bases align to TRBD1. V shed 3 bases, J shed 11 bases, and the junction held 10 bases outside the gene matches. CDR1 and CDR2 from the germline V gene are SGDLS and YYNGEE. The CDR3 contains 13 residues. The CDR3 bases are TGTGCCAGCAGCGGATTACAGGGGCTTAATGCTTTCTTT. Translation: CASSGLQGLNAFF.

The rearrangement links TRBV5-1 to TRBJ2-3; 8 bases are shared with TRBD1. The CDR3 covers 18 residues. Germline CDR1 and CDR2: SGHRS and YFSETQ. The ends lost 3 bases at V and 5 bases at J; junction bases unmatched: 17. DNA for the CDR3: TGCGCCAGCAGCTCCCCCCCTGGACAGGGAACATTTGGAGATACGCAGTATTTT. Protein sequence: CASSSPPGQGTFGDTQYF.

The rearrangement uses TRBV19 and TRBJ1-5; D ambiguous. CDR1 is LNHDA, CDR2 SQIVND, per germline (reference sequence). The CDR3 runs 15 residues. Deletions cut 6 bases from V and 5 bases from J, with 17 bases between. CDR3 amino acids: CASRPQVRKDQPQHF. The CDR3 DNA follows: TGTGCCAGTAGACCCCAGGTCAGAAAAGATCAGCCCCAGCATTTT.

The V gene is TRBV10-2, the J gene TRBJ1-4, with TRBD1 identical over 7 bases. V dropped 2 bases and J dropped 11; count of bases not matched to a gene: 8. The CDR3 loop spans 14 amino acids. Germline V gene sequence: CDR1 WSHSY, CDR2 SAAADI. The CDR3 spells CASSETTGSGKLFF. CDR3 nucleotides: TGCGCCAGCAGTGAGACGACAGGGTCCGGGAAACTGTTTTTT.

This sequence joins TRBV2 and TRBJ2-1, with D possibly being TRBD2 (6 bases). The germline V gene has CDR1 SNHLY and CDR2 FYNNEI. V lost 7 bases to trimming and J lost 6 bases, with 16 bases between them. CDR3 length: 14 amino acids. CDR3 nucleotides: TGTGCCAGCATGGAGGGTCACCTGTCCAATGAGCAGTTCTTC. The encoded protein is CASMEGHLSNEQFF. The variable domain in full, with the rest retrieved from reference TRBV2 and TRBJ2-1, is EPEVTQTPSHQVTQMGQEVILRCVPISNHLYFYWYRQILGQKVEFLVSFYNNEISEKSEIFDDQFSVERPDGSNFTLKIRSTKLEDSAMYFCASMEGHLSNEQFFGPGTRLTVL.

This chain uses TRBV11-3 with TRBJ1-2; no definite D call. The CDR3 runs 13 residues. The germline CDR1 and CDR2 sequences are SGHNT and YENEEA. Trimming shortened V by 5 bases and J by 2 bases, and 9 bases separated the two germline ends. The CDR3 sequence is CASSRPGNYGYTF. The CDR3 bases are TGTGCCAGCAGCCGCCCCGGGAACTATGGCTACACCTTC.

This clone was observed once. The chain employs TRBV5-1 and TRBJ1-2; possible D gene TRBD1, 5 bases. CDR1 is SGHRS, CDR2 YFSETQ, per germline. V dropped 0 bases and J dropped 4 bases, with 7 bases sitting between them. This CDR3 comprises 13 residues. Here the CDR3 DNA reads TGCGCCAGCAGCTTGGCGACAGCCTATGGCTACACCTTC. Translating gives CASSLATAYGYTF.

This clone was counted a single time. The V and J genes are TRBV25-1 and TRBJ2-3; D remains unclear. There are 12 residues in the CDR3. The germline V gene has CDR1 MGHDK and CDR2 SYGVNS. With 6 bases removed from V and 4 bases from J, the gap between germline ends came to 8 bases. CDR3 bases: TGTGCCAGCAGGGGTACAGCAGATACGCAGTATTTT. It yields the protein CASRGTADTQYF.

The chain links TRBV9 to TRBJ1-2; 7 bases align to TRBD1. This CDR3 has 14 amino acids. The J segment lost 2 bases and the V segment lost 0 bases, leaving 1 base of the junction unmatched. Germline V CDR1 and CDR2: SGDLS, YYNGEE. The CDR3 nucleotides are TGTGCCAGCAGCGTAGGACAGGGAAACTATGGCTACACCTTC. Residues: CASSVGQGNYGYTF.

The rearrangement joins TRBV7-2 to TRBJ2-3; no clear D gene. Germline loops: CDR1 SGHTA, CDR2 FQGNSA. The CDR3 has 16 residues. Between the trimmed V and J ends, which lost 1 base and 0 bases, there was a span of 11 bases. The CDR3 sequence: CASSLVTTSSTDTQYF. CDR3 nucleotides: TGTGCCAGCAGCTTAGTCACTACCTCTAGCACAGATACGCAGTATTTT.

The rearrangement links TRBV30 to TRBJ2-2; tentatively, D is TRBD2 (5 bases). This CDR3 spans 17 amino acids. In germline, CDR1 is GTSNPN, CDR2 SVGIG (reference sequence). The V gene lost 4 bases and the J gene lost 4 bases, with 22 bases spanning the gap. The CDR3 DNA is TGTGCCTGGAAAAGGATCCTAGTCGGCCGGGGCACCGGGGAGCTGTTTTTT. Protein sequence: CAWKRILVGRGTGELFF.

As DNA, the CDR3 is TGTGCCAGCAGCCAAGGACAGCGGGATGAAGCTTTCTTT. It is translated as CASSQGQRDEAFF. The chain couples TRBV5-4 to TRBJ1-1; perhaps TRBD1 as D (6 bases). This CDR3 contains 13 residues. V dropped 4 bases and J dropped 7 bases, with 14 bases sitting between them. Germline CDR1 reads SGHNT; CDR2 reads YYREEE (reference sequence).

This clone was seen a few times. The CDR3 coding sequence is TGTGCCAGCAGCGTATCTTCCGGGACAGGTTCCTACGAGCAGTACTTC. It translates to CASSVSSGTGSYEQYF. The chain joins TRBV9 to TRBJ2-7; TRBD1 aligns across 8 bases. Germline CDR1 and CDR2: SGDLS and YYNGEE. The CDR3 loop spans 16 amino acids. The trim removed 1 base at V and 1 base at J, leaving 7 bases unmatched.

This CDR3 is CASSAGPSGGIYNEQFF. DNA of the CDR3: TGTGCCAGCAGCGCCGGACCTAGCGGGGGAATATACAATGAGCAGTTCTTC. This sequence joins TRBV9 and TRBJ2-1, with TRBD2 matching over 10 bases. The CDR3 contains 17 residues. The V gene's germline CDR1 is SGDLS and CDR2 YYNGEE. V shed 3 bases and J 4 bases; nucleotides not matched to a gene: 10.

The J gene is TRBJ2-1, the V gene TRBV30; TRBD2 matches at 15 bases. The CDR3 is 13 residues long. Germline lookup yields CDR1 GTSNPN and CDR2 SVGIG (reference sequence). V trimming: 8 bases; J trimming: 6 bases; junction bases outside the gene matches: 2. CDR3 sequence reads: CARTSGGANEQFF. In DNA form, the CDR3 reads TGTGCCAGGACTAGCGGGGGGGCCAATGAGCAGTTCTTC. The full variable domain, completed using reference TRBV30 and TRBJ2-1, is SQTIHQWPATLVQPVGSPLSLECTVEGTSNPNLYWYRQAAGRGLQLLFYSVGIGQISSEVPQNLSASRPQDRQFILSSKKLLLSDSGFYLCARTSGGANEQFFGPGTRLTVL.

The chain carries TRBV6-1 and TRBJ1-1; D is possibly TRBD1 (5 bases). CDR3 length equals 13 residues. Germline values: CDR1 MNHNS, CDR2 SASEGT. V lost 6 bases and J 4 bases, leaving 12 bases between the germline ends. In DNA form, the CDR3 reads TGTGCCAGCAGCCAGGGATCCTTCACTGAAGCTTTCTTT. The encoded protein is CASSQGSFTEAFF.

This chain connects TRBV4-1 to TRBJ2-3; 8 bases line up with TRBD2. CDR1 is MGHRA and CDR2 is YSYEKL in the germline V gene. V trimming: 1 base; J trimming: 4 bases; junction bases outside the gene matches: 10. The CDR3 is 17 residues long. CDR3 nucleotide sequence: TGCGCCAGCAGCCAAGGGGCTAGCGGGTGGAGCGCAGATACGCAGTATTTT. This translates into CASSQGASGWSADTQYF.

The chain is built from TRBV19 and TRBJ1-6; TRBD1 matches at 7 bases. The CDR3 is 17 residues long. Germline CDR1 and CDR2: LNHDA and SQIVND (reference sequence). V was pared by 1 base and J by 13 bases, with 16 bases of the junction left unmatched. The CDR3 sequence: CASSIGRGPGRGPPLHF. CDR3 coding DNA: TGTGCCAGTAGTATAGGTAGGGGGCCCGGACGGGGTCCCCCCCTCCACTTT.

The V gene is TRBV14, the J gene TRBJ1-1; D is perhaps TRBD1 (5 bases). Germline values: CDR1 SGHDN, CDR2 FVKESK. There are 16 residues in the CDR3. V lost 4 bases and J 0 bases, leaving 15 bases between the germline ends. The CDR3 nucleotides read TGTGCCAGCAGCCCCTTGGGGGGGTCGGTGAACACTGAAGCTTTCTTT. Translated, it gives CASSPLGGSVNTEAFF.

This chain links TRBV6-1 with TRBJ1-2; D possibly corresponds to TRBD1 (6 bases). The V and J ends lost 4 bases and 2 bases respectively, with 14 bases between them. CDR1 is MNHNS, CDR2 SASEGT, per germline. CDR3 length: 15 amino acids. Here the CDR3 DNA reads TGTGCCAGCAGTGGAGGCAGGGGTTTCAACTATGGCTACACCTTC. Encoded protein: CASSGGRGFNYGYTF.